Each of the 26 T cell receptor beta chains below was sequenced from the same sample in a study of OX40 agonist ivuxolimab in advanced cancers. Repertoires were generated with immunoSEQ multiplex PCR, while TCRdb's copy carries only in-frame clones and drops some. The sample gives under 65,000 clones, approximately 93% of which show up once; over 10% is in the top ten. The sample was CD4+ or CD8+ T cells sorted from blood, taken in a trial of the OX40 agonist ivuxolimab. The receptors were gathered from an adult with an advanced solid tumor such as melanoma, head and neck, liver or kidney cancer.

CDR3: CASSLRRSNTGELFF. CDR3 nucleotides: TGTGCCAGCAGCTTAAGACGCTCGAACACCGGGGAGCTGTTTTTT. The rearrangement joins TRBV7-2 to TRBJ2-2; D is unclear. Germline assignment: CDR1 SGHTA and CDR2 FQGNSA. The germline V and J ends were trimmed by 2 bases and 0 bases, with 7 bases remaining between them. This CDR3 spans 15 amino acids. Full variable domain (missing parts from reference TRBV7-2 and TRBJ2-2): GAGVSQSPSNKVTEKGKDVELRCDPISGHTALYWYRQSLGQGLEFLIYFQGNSAPDKSGLPSDRFSAERTGGSVSTLTIQRTQQEDSAVYLCASSLRRSNTGELFFGEGSRLTVL.

This clone was found a few times. The V gene is TRBV10-3, the J gene TRBJ1-5, with D unresolved. CDR3 length: 13 residues. Trimming left V 0 bases short and J 9 bases short, with 9 bases between. Germline-derived CDR1 and CDR2 are ENHRY and SYGVKD. CDR3 sequence reads: CAISESQVTPQHF. The CDR3 nucleotides read TGTGCCATCAGTGAGTCGCAGGTAACGCCCCAGCATTTT.

This sequence joins TRBV4-3 and TRBJ1-2; D ambiguous. V was pared by 1 base and J by 5 bases, with 14 bases between. The germline CDR1 and CDR2 sequences are LGHNA and YSLEER. The CDR3 totals 15 residues. The CDR3 loop reads CASSQGLSPSYGYTF. The CDR3 coding sequence is TGCGCCAGCAGCCAAGGTTTAAGTCCTTCATATGGCTACACCTTC.

In nucleotides, the CDR3 is TGTGCCAGCAGCTTGGCCCCTCGCAGGGAAGCTTTCTTT. This sequence encodes CASSLAPRREAFF. This chain connects TRBV5-5 to TRBJ1-1; D is ambiguous. Trimming stripped 0 bases from V and 8 bases from J, with 11 bases between. Per germline, CDR1 SGHKS and CDR2 YYEKEE (reference sequence). The CDR3 runs to 13 residues.

The rearrangement joins TRBV28 to TRBJ1-1; no definite D call. The germline V gene has CDR1 MDHEN and CDR2 SYDVKM. The CDR3 is 16 residues long. Trimming removed 2 bases at V and 0 bases at J, with 13 bases between. Here the CDR3 DNA reads TGTGCCAGCAGTTTACGAGGGCACAGATTGAACACTGAAGCTTTCTTT. Translation: CASSLRGHRLNTEAFF.

This chain uses TRBV7-3 with TRBJ2-7; TRBD1 matches at 11 bases. V shed 1 base, J shed 6 bases, and the junction held 11 bases outside the gene matches. Per germline, CDR1 SGHTA and CDR2 FQGTGA. This CDR3 has 17 amino acids. This chain's CDR3 is CASSLIGQGAWVIEQYF. Here the CDR3 DNA reads TGTGCCAGCAGCTTAATCGGACAGGGGGCGTGGGTAATCGAGCAGTACTTC.

The chain carries TRBV29-1 and TRBJ1-2; D ambiguous. There are 9 residues in the CDR3. The V end was cut by 8 bases, the J end by 6 bases, with 7 bases between. Looked up from germline, CDR1 is SQVTM and CDR2 is ANQGSEA. The CDR3: CSTENGYTF. The CDR3 region has the DNA TGCAGCACTGAGAATGGCTACACCTTC.

The chain joins TRBV5-4 to TRBJ2-1, with D perhaps TRBD2 (5 bases). The V and J ends lost 2 bases and 1 base respectively, with 13 bases between them. The CDR3 consists of 16 residues. Per the germline V gene, CDR1 is SGHNT and CDR2 is YYREEE (reference sequence). CDR3 coding DNA: TGTGCCAGCAGCTTAGGGTCGGGAATTTCCTACAATGAGCAGTTCTTC. Amino acids: CASSLGSGISYNEQFF.

The V and J genes are TRBV9 and TRBJ2-5; 13 bases fit TRBD2. The germline CDR1 and CDR2 sequences are SGDLS and YYNGEE. The CDR3 runs 15 residues. Trimming cost V 3 bases and J 5 bases; bases outside gene matches: 4. The CDR3 DNA reads TGTGCCAGCAGCGCCGGACTAGCGGGAGTGGAGACCCAGTACTTC. This codes for CASSAGLAGVETQYF.

The chain links TRBV6-6 to TRBJ2-1, with 7 positions matching TRBD2. The CDR3 consists of 14 residues. Looked up from germline, CDR1 is MNHNY and CDR2 is SVGAGI (reference sequence). Trimming at V came to 6 bases and at J to 3 bases, leaving 5 bases not matched to a gene. CDR3 sequence reads: CASSPGLGYNEQFF. For the CDR3, the DNA is TGTGCCAGCAGCCCCGGACTAGGCTACAATGAGCAGTTCTTC.

There are a few counts of this clone. The genes are TRBV5-6 and TRBJ2-7, with D perhaps matching TRBD1 (7 bases). V was clipped by 4 bases and J by 2 bases, with 25 bases between them. Germline lookup yields CDR1 SGHDT and CDR2 YYEEEE. The CDR3 has 18 residues. The DNA for the CDR3 is TGTGCCAGCAGCCTCGGGACTTCAGGGGGGAAAATCACCTACGAGCAGTACTTC. Translating gives CASSLGTSGGKITYEQYF.

J is TRBJ2-1 and V is TRBV25-1; D tentatively fits TRBD1 or TRBD2 (5 bases each). V lost 2 bases, J lost 4 bases, and 12 bases lay in between. Germline assignment: CDR1 MGHDK and CDR2 SYGVNS. CDR3 length: 15 amino acids. CDR3 in amino acids: CASSEGGLLYNEQFF. The CDR3, as DNA: TGTGCCAGCAGTGAAGGGGGTCTACTGTACAATGAGCAGTTCTTC.

The chain joins TRBV5-6 to TRBJ2-6; D gene ambiguous. This CDR3 comprises 17 residues. V was clipped by 2 bases and J by 0 bases, with 12 bases between them. Germline V gene data show CDR1 as SGHDT and CDR2 as YYEEEE. CDR3 nucleotides: TGTGCCAGCAGCTTACGGCGTACTTACTCTGGGGCCAACGTCCTGACTTTC. Protein: CASSLRRTYSGANVLTF.

The CDR3 loop is CASRTRQENSPLHF. The CDR3 DNA sequence: TGCGCCAGCCGTACCCGACAGGAAAATTCACCCCTCCACTTT. The V call is TRBV4-1, the J call TRBJ1-6; TRBD1 might be the D (6 bases). CDR1 and CDR2 from the germline V gene are MGHRA and YSYEKL. The CDR3 spans 14 residues. V lost 8 bases and J 7 bases, leaving 15 bases between the germline ends.

This rearrangement joins TRBV4-1 to TRBJ2-7; a possible D gene is TRBD1 (6 bases). The CDR3 totals 15 residues. Trimming pared 0 bases from V and 7 bases from J, leaving 16 bases between. CDR1 is MGHRA, CDR2 YSYEKL, per germline. DNA for the CDR3: TGCGCCAGCAGCCAAGACAGGGGCCCGACTCGGGAGCAGTACTTC. Residues: CASSQDRGPTREQYF.

The rearrangement links TRBV20-1 to TRBJ2-5; D is uncertain. The V end was cut by 7 bases, the J end by 7 bases, with 13 bases between. The CDR3 covers 11 residues. The germline CDR1 and CDR2 sequences are DFQATT and SNEGSKA (reference sequence). In DNA, the CDR3 is TGCAGTGTTCAAACGCTCGGGACCCAGTACTTC. It encodes CSVQTLGTQYF.

The chain has TRBV18 and TRBJ2-7; the D is unclear. CDR3 length: 21 residues. V shed 0 bases and J shed 0 bases, with 27 bases lying between them. From germline, CDR1 is KGHSH and CDR2 LQKENI. CDR3 in amino acids: CASSPPFFSPGVGSFSYEQYF. The CDR3 nucleotides read TGTGCCAGCTCACCACCGTTTTTTTCCCCGGGTGTAGGATCCTTCTCCTACGAGCAGTACTTC.

V gene TRBV2 combines with J gene TRBJ1-1; D is perhaps TRBD1 (6 bases). CDR1 SNHLY and CDR2 FYNNEI come from the germline V gene. This CDR3 region has 14 residues. V was clipped by 4 bases and J by 5 bases, with 14 bases between them. The CDR3 reads CASSVVQGRTEAFF. In DNA form, the CDR3 reads TGTGCCAGCAGTGTCGTCCAGGGGAGGACTGAAGCTTTCTTT.

This clone was found once. The J gene is TRBJ2-1, the V gene TRBV5-1, with D maybe TRBD2 (6 bases). V lost 0 bases, J lost 5 bases, and 9 bases lay in between. The V gene's germline CDR1 is SGHRS and CDR2 YFSETQ. This CDR3 spans 14 amino acids. In nucleotides, the CDR3 is TGCGCCAGCAGCTTGGTGTTAGCGGACAATGAGCAGTTCTTC. Translating it yields CASSLVLADNEQFF.

This clone was recorded a few times. The chain recombines TRBV7-8 with TRBJ2-7, with 7 positions matching TRBD1. This CDR3 region has 17 residues. Per germline, CDR1 SGHVS and CDR2 FQNEAQ. Germline trimming cut 3 bases from V and 4 bases from J; bases unmatched to any gene: 15. The CDR3 sequence is CASSLPDSGTEDYEQYF. The CDR3 region has the DNA TGTGCCAGCAGCTTGCCGGACTCCGGGACAGAAGATTACGAGCAGTACTTC.

CDR3 coding DNA: TGTGCCATCAGTTCGGGACTAGCGGACAATGAGCAGTTCTTC. Amino acid sequence: CAISSGLADNEQFF. The V gene is TRBV10-3, the J gene TRBJ2-1; 11 nucleotides align to TRBD2. This CDR3 has 14 residues. Germline CDR1 ENHRY, CDR2 SYGVKD. J was trimmed by 5 bases and V by 5 bases; bases with no gene match: 2.

The V and J genes are TRBV5-1 and TRBJ2-3, with TRBD2 matching 9 bases. This CDR3 is built from 15 residues. Germline trimming cut 0 bases from V and 5 bases from J; bases unmatched to any gene: 4. Looked up from germline, CDR1 is SGHRS and CDR2 is YFSETQ. The CDR3 here is CASSLVASGEDTQYF. The DNA of the CDR3 is TGCGCCAGCAGCTTGGTCGCTAGCGGGGAAGATACGCAGTATTTT.

V is TRBV18 and J is TRBJ1-5; tentative D call: TRBD1 (5 bases). V was pared by 6 bases and J by 4 bases, with 10 bases between. CDR3 size: 13 residues. From germline, CDR1 is KGHSH and CDR2 LQKENI. CDR3 protein: CASSQQVNQPQHF. As DNA, the CDR3 is TGTGCCAGCTCCCAACAGGTAAATCAGCCCCAGCATTTT.

The chain couples TRBV7-8 to TRBJ1-3, with 7 bases identical to TRBD1. The CDR3 covers 16 residues. V lost 1 base, J lost 6 bases, and 9 bases stayed unmatched. Germline CDR1 is SGHVS and CDR2 is FQNEAQ. The CDR3 DNA follows: TGTGCCAGCAGCTTAGGACGGCGCAGGGGGGAAAACACCATATATTTT. This encodes CASSLGRRRGENTIYF.

The sample holds one count of this clone. The chain couples TRBV7-2 to TRBJ2-1; TRBD2 matches 15 bases. This CDR3 is built from 15 residues. The ends lost 5 bases at V and 10 bases at J; junction bases unmatched: 6. Per the germline V gene, CDR1 is SGHTA and CDR2 is FQGNSA. This CDR3 is CASSRTSGRALEQFF. The CDR3 DNA reads TGTGCCAGCAGCAGGACTAGCGGGAGGGCACTGGAGCAGTTCTTC.

This chain links TRBV9 with TRBJ2-2; D ambiguous. Germline-derived CDR1 and CDR2 are SGDLS and YYNGEE. CDR3 length: 14 amino acids. The V end was cut by 3 bases, the J end by 5 bases, with 11 bases between. The CDR3 nucleotides are TGTGCCAGCAGCGCTATAGGACGGACCGGGGAGCTGTTTTTT. Amino acids: CASSAIGRTGELFF.